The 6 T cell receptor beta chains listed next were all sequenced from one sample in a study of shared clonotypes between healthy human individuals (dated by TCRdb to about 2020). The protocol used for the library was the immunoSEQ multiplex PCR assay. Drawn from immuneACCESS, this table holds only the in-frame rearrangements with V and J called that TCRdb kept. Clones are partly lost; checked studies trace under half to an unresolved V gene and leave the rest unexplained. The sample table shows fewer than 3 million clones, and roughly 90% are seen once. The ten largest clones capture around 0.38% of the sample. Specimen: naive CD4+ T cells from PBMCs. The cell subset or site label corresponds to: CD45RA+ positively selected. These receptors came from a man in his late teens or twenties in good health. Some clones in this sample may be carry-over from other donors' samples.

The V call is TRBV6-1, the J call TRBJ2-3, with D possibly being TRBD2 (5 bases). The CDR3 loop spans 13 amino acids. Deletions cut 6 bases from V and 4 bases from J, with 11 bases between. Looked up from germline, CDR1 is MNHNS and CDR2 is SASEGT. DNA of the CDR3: TGTGCCAGCAGGAAGGTCGGGGCAGATACGCAGTATTTT. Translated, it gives CASRKVGADTQYF.

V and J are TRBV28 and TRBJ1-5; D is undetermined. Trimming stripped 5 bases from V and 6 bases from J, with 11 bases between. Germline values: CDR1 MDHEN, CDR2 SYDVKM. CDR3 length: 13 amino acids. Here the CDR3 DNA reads TGTGCCAGCAGTGTTCCCGTAAGTCAGCCCCAGCATTTT. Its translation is CASSVPVSQPQHF.

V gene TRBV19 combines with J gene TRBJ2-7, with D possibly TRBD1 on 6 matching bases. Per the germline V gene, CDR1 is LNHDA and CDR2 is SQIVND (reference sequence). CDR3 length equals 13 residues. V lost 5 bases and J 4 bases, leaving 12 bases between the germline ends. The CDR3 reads CASSVLQGYEQYF. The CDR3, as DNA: TGTGCCAGTAGTGTCCTACAGGGTTACGAGCAGTACTTC.

The DNA of the CDR3 is TGCAGCGCGGGTGAGCCGGGACTAGCGGGTTTCGGCGGCGAGCAGTACTTC. It yields the protein CSAGEPGLAGFGGEQYF. The V call is TRBV29-1, the J call TRBJ2-7, with 12 nucleotides matching TRBD2. The CDR3 loop spans 17 amino acids. V dropped 7 bases and J dropped 6; count of bases not matched to a gene: 19. CDR1 is SQVTM and CDR2 is ANQGSEA in the germline V gene.

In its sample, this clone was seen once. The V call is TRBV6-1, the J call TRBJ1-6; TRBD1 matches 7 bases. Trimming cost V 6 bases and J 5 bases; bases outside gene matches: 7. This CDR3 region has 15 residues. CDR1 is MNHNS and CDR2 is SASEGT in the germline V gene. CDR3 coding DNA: TGTGCCAGCAGAAGACAGGGAGATGATAATTCACCCCTCCACTTT. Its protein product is CASRRQGDDNSPLHF.

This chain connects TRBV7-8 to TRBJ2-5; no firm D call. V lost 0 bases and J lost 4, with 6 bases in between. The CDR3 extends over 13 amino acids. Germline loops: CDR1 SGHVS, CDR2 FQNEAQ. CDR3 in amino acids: CASSLAYRETQYF. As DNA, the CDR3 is TGTGCCAGCAGCTTAGCTTACCGAGAGACCCAGTACTTC. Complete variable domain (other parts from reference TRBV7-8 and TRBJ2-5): GAGVSQSPRYKVAKRGQDVALRCDPISGHVSLFWYQQALGQGPEFLTYFQNEAQLDKSGLPSDRFFAERPEGSVSTLKIQRTQQEDSAVYLCASSLAYRETQYFGPGTRLLVL.